This T cell receptor (beta chain) is drawn from a study of relationships among human T cell subsets. Memory T cells were selected with anti-CD45RO beads from the CD45RA-negative fraction. The T cell receptor alpha and beta CDR3 regions were amplified from mRNA by semiquantitative ARM-PCR. Tagged nested gene-specific primers were used first, then communal superprimers amplified exponentially. TCRdb re-analysed the multiplex PCR reads in MiXCR, keeping a single row per CDR3 protein. Of more than 7,000 distinct CDR3 sequences in the sample, 50% to 60% were seen once. The clonotype comes from a man between 40 and 49 years old in good health. The material sequenced was memory T cells sorted from blood.

The CDR3 DNA sequence: TGCAGTGCTAGACACGGGACTAGCGGGACCAATGAGCAGTTCTTC. It codes for CSARHGTSGTNEQFF. This sequence joins TRBV20-1 and TRBJ2-1; TRBD2 aligns across 13 bases. Germline CDR1 DFQATT, CDR2 SNEGSKA (reference sequence). Germline trimming cut 2 bases from V and 6 bases from J; bases unmatched to any gene: 4. This CDR3 is built from 15 residues.